The 14 T cell receptor beta chains below were found in one sample sequenced in a study of blood T cell repertoires in COVID-19 (dated by TCRdb to about 2020). The library relied on the immunoSEQ multiplex PCR assay. The clones in this table, taken by TCRdb from immuneACCESS, are in-frame only. Not every clone is retained; where verified, under half of the shortfall comes from an unresolved V gene, and the cause of the rest is unknown. Here the sample has approximately 500,000 clones; approximately 89% occur a single time. The top ten constitute over 0.7% of the sample. Sequencing input: peripheral blood. All receptors derive from a man between 18 and 35 years old with COVID-19, enrolled during active disease.

This chain joins TRBV7-9 and TRBJ2-5; D ambiguous. From germline, CDR1 is SEHNR and CDR2 FQNEAQ (reference sequence). V lost 0 bases and J lost 4, with 9 bases in between. The CDR3 covers 14 residues. The CDR3 sequence: CASSLARPGETQYF. CDR3 nucleotide sequence: TGTGCCAGCAGCTTAGCACGGCCAGGAGAGACCCAGTACTTC. Supplemented by reference TRBV7-9 and TRBJ2-5, the full variable domain reads DTGVSQNPRHKITKRGQNVTFRCDPISEHNRLYWYRQTLGQGPEFLTYFQNEAQLEKSRLLSDRFSAERPKGSFSTLEIQRTEQGDSAMYLCASSLARPGETQYFGPGTRLLVL.

The rearrangement uses TRBV3-1 (or the pseudogene TRBV3-2) and TRBJ1-1; D is perhaps TRBD1 (6 bases). CDR3 length: 14 amino acids. Trimming cost V 2 bases and J 3 bases, with 10 bases left between them. Germline-derived CDR1 and CDR2 are LGHDT and YNNKEL (reference sequence). The CDR3 nucleotides are TGTGCCAGCAGCCAATCAGGACAGTACACTGAAGCTTTCTTT. It codes for CASSQSGQYTEAFF.

V gene TRBV11-2 combines with J gene TRBJ1-1; 8 positions match TRBD1. The J segment lost 6 bases and the V segment lost 2 bases, leaving 5 bases of the junction unmatched. Germline V gene lookup returns CDR1 SGHAT and CDR2 FQNNGV. This CDR3 spans 14 amino acids. CDR3 nucleotide sequence: TGTGCCAGCAGCTTACGACAGGGGCTGGCTGAAGCTTTCTTT. It yields the protein CASSLRQGLAEAFF. The complete variable domain, with remaining parts taken from reference TRBV11-2 and TRBJ1-1, reads EAGVAQSPRYKIIEKRQSVAFWCNPISGHATLYWYQQILGQGPKLLIQFQNNGVVDDSQLPKDRFSAERLKGVDSTLKIQPAKLEDSAVYLCASSLRQGLAEAFFGQGTRLTVV.

This chain connects TRBV7-8 to TRBJ2-2; D not resolved. This CDR3 spans 13 amino acids. Germline assignment: CDR1 SGHVS and CDR2 FQNEAQ. V was shortened by 5 bases and J by 2 bases, with 6 bases between the two germline ends. CDR3 region: CASSQTNTGELFF. In DNA form, the CDR3 reads TGTGCCAGCAGCCAAACTAACACCGGGGAGCTGTTTTTT.

The chain recombines TRBV2 with TRBJ1-2; D unclear. The V end was cut by 7 bases, the J end by 8 bases, with 11 bases between. There are 11 residues in the CDR3. Germline assignment: CDR1 SNHLY and CDR2 FYNNEI. The CDR3 loop is CASTSAWGYTF. The CDR3 nucleotides read TGTGCCAGCACCAGCGCTTGGGGCTACACCTTC.

This rearrangement joins TRBV23-1 to TRBJ1-6; D possibly corresponds to TRBD1 (5 bases). TRBV23-1 falls under the ORF class, with uncertain function. Trimming took off 8 bases at V and 11 bases at J, with 19 bases between the two ends. The CDR3 totals 14 residues. CDR3 residues: CASGLQGAAPPLHF. The DNA of the CDR3 is TGCGCCAGCGGACTACAAGGGGCTGCTCCACCCCTCCACTTT.

The sample holds a few counts of this clone. The gene calls are TRBV4-1 and TRBJ2-3; D possibly corresponds to TRBD1 (5 bases). The germline gives CDR1 MGHRA, CDR2 YSYEKL. CDR3 length: 14 residues. V lost 0 bases and J lost 4, with 8 bases in between. The CDR3 sequence is CASSQDPGSDTQYF. The CDR3 DNA is TGCGCCAGCAGCCAAGATCCAGGGTCAGATACGCAGTATTTT.

V is TRBV18 and J is TRBJ1-2; TRBD1 matches at 12 bases. Germline V lookup: CDR1 KGHSH, CDR2 LQKENI. V was pared by 4 bases and J by 4 bases, with 13 bases of the junction left unmatched. This CDR3 is 18 amino acids long. The DNA of the CDR3 is TGTGCCAGCTCACAAACCCGGGACAGGGGGCTTAGTATCTATGGCTACACCTTC. It encodes CASSQTRDRGLSIYGYTF.

This clone came up once. This rearrangement joins TRBV3-1 (or the pseudogene TRBV3-2) to TRBJ1-2, with 8 bases identical to TRBD1. CDR3 length equals 15 residues. With 0 bases clipped from V and 8 bases from J, the junction kept 8 bases outside the gene matches. Germline V gene data show CDR1 as LGHDT and CDR2 as YNNKEL (reference sequence). This CDR3 reads CASSQDLTGAGGYTF. DNA of the CDR3: TGTGCCAGCAGCCAAGACTTGACAGGGGCTGGGGGCTACACCTTC.

The chain joins TRBV18 to TRBJ1-5; perhaps TRBD1 as D (6 bases). The CDR3 has 15 amino acids. Per germline, CDR1 KGHSH and CDR2 LQKENI. The V and J ends lost 3 bases and 7 bases respectively, with 16 bases between them. CDR3 sequence: CASSPTDLGGQPQHF. CDR3 DNA: TGTGCCAGCTCACCCACGGATTTAGGGGGACAGCCCCAGCATTTT. The full variable domain, rest sourced from reference TRBV18 and TRBJ1-5, is NAGVMQNPRHLVRRRGQEARLRCSPMKGHSHVYWYRQLPEEGLKFMVYLQKENIIDESGMPKERFSAEFPKEGPSILRIQQVVRGDSAAYFCASSPTDLGGQPQHFGDGTRLSIL.

The chain couples TRBV27 to TRBJ1-2; 8 bases line up with TRBD1. There are 12 residues in the CDR3. The germline V gene encodes CDR1 MNHEY and CDR2 SMNVEV (reference sequence). The V and J ends lost 6 bases and 8 bases, in that order; junction bases with no gene match: 5. The CDR3 protein is CASSTGGWGYTF. The CDR3 DNA is TGTGCCAGCAGCACAGGGGGATGGGGCTACACCTTC.

The rearrangement links TRBV5-8 to TRBJ1-4; TRBD1 matches at 8 bases. Per the germline V gene, CDR1 is SGHTS and CDR2 is YDEGEE. The CDR3 spans 14 residues. V gave up 0 bases and J gave up 7 bases; unmatched junction bases: 2. The chain's CDR3 is CASSLVGTGEKLFF. CDR3 sequence (DNA): TGTGCCAGCAGCTTGGTCGGGACAGGTGAAAAACTGTTTTTT.

CDR3 in DNA: TGCGCCAGCAGCCAAGGAAGCAGGGAGGGTGGCGAGCAGTACTTC. Its protein is CASSQGSREGGEQYF. This rearrangement joins TRBV4-1 to TRBJ2-7; 7 nucleotides match TRBD2. Germline lookup yields CDR1 MGHRA and CDR2 YSYEKL. This CDR3 is 15 amino acids long. The junction had 9 bases not matched to a gene; V was cut back by 1 base and J by 6 bases.

Only one count was recorded for this clone. The chain is built from TRBV28 and TRBJ2-7; 7 bases align to TRBD2. V was pared by 3 bases and J by 0 bases, with 14 bases of the junction left unmatched. This CDR3 has 18 residues. Germline-derived CDR1 and CDR2 are MDHEN and SYDVKM. The DNA for the CDR3 is TGTGCCAGCAGTTTGCCTAGCGGATATATTTTCCCCTCCTACGAGCAGTACTTC. It yields the protein CASSLPSGYIFPSYEQYF.